This T cell receptor (beta chain) was recovered during a study of regulatory T cells in long-lasting Graves disease. Overall study context: For a period under 3 months, newly diagnosed Graves' patients had taken antithyroid drugs. Overall study results and limits: Persistent disease showed a preference for TRBV28, TRBJ1-2 and TRBJ2-5.

Indicated time point: newly diagnosed GD, antithyroid drugs for less than 3 months. Construction of the TCR library relied on RNA isolated from PBMCs. The authors drew 9 to 10 milliliters of peripheral blood into EDTA tubes. Germline V gene lookup returns CDR1 MGHRA and CDR2 YSYEKL. The V end was cut by 3 bases, the J end by 8 bases, with 19 bases between. The CDR3 has 15 residues. This clonotype has just a few counts. The antigen is undetermined. TCR beta libraries were built with iRepertoire HTBI primers and Arm-PCR of CDR3 regions. TCRdb analysed the multiplex PCR reads with MiXCR anew, one entry per CDR3 protein. This sample has a few hundred thousand distinct CDR3 sequences, with about a sixth found just once. The same data also contributed to another study, on T cells in Graves' hyperthyroidism and ophthalmopathy.

This TCR derives from a man aged 40-50 years with Graves disease. V is TRBV4-1 and J is TRBJ1-2; D is possibly TRBD1 (6 bases). The sample in question was peripheral blood mononuclear cells (PBMCs), obtained at new diagnosis, from a patient treated with antithyroid drugs. CDR3 region: CASSQWAQGFDGYTF. The CDR3 DNA sequence: TGCGCCAGCAGCCAGTGGGCACAGGGTTTTGACGGCTACACCTTC.